This T cell receptor beta chain derives from a study of breast tumors, draining lymph nodes, adjacent tissues. Findings and limits, study-wide: Findings are consistent with lymph node origin and intratumoral expansion of most tumor T cells. Tumors had less TCR diversity than lymph nodes, more than nontumor tissue.

TCRdb re-called the multiplex PCR reads with MiXCR, one entry per CDR3 protein. Of some 130,000 distinct CDR3 sequences detected, about a fifth appear once; the ten largest clones hold roughly 2.7%. Axillary draining lymph nodes of breast cancer patients supplied the node samples. This clonotype was recorded at least ten times. Its antigen is still unknown. Losses at the gene ends were 6 bases for V and 0 bases for J; bases not matched to a gene: 6. CDR3 length: 14 residues. CDR1 SQVTM and CDR2 ANQGSEA come from the germline V gene. Sequenced: axillary lymph node tissue. This receptor was obtained from a female donor with breast cancer. Some clones in this sample may be carry-over from other donors' samples. V usage is TRBV29-1 and J usage is TRBJ2-3, with 7 positions matching TRBD1. The CDR3: CSVETGFSTDTQYF. CDR3 bases: TGCAGCGTAGAGACAGGGTTCAGCACAGATACGCAGTATTTT.